The rows below give T cell receptor beta chains drawn from one sample of a study of T cells expressing NK-cell markers. TCRdb re-called the 5' RACE reads and shows each CDR3 protein once, DNA omitted. Its clone listing holds 450,000 to 600,000 distinct CDR3 sequences. Sequencing was done on a sample of blood T cells: a sorted CD56 or NKG2C T cell subset, CD4+ or CD8+ T cells, or bulk PBMC T cells (not recorded which). The receptor set was obtained from a man between 18 and 29 years old in good health. Both conserved end residues are part of each CDR3.

cdr3_aa,v_call,j_call
CASSKDRGPDTQYF,TRBV7-2,TRBJ2-3
CASSLGGAGGSTDTQYF,TRBV7-6,TRBJ2-3
CASSSRGDYSNQPQHF,TRBV5-6,TRBJ1-5
CSAPVTNTGELFF,TRBV20-1,TRBJ2-2
CSASQGGELFF,TRBV20-1,TRBJ2-2
CASSFRLAGDETQYF,TRBV12-3/TRBV12-4,TRBJ2-5
CASSPTLGQAYEQYF,TRBV27,TRBJ2-7
CASSLERLAKNIQYF,TRBV28,TRBJ2-4
CASSAVGRASDNEQFF,TRBV7-9,TRBJ2-1
CASSLGANQETQYF,TRBV11-2,TRBJ2-5
CASSEHAETQYF,TRBV2,TRBJ2-5
CASSLDLGPLYEQYF,TRBV11-2,TRBJ2-7
CASSYLPGLGDTGELFF,TRBV6-5,TRBJ2-2
CASSPRGTSRHEQYF,TRBV9,TRBJ2-7
CATSRPGRTETQYF,TRBV15,TRBJ2-5
CASSLRTLDTEAFF,TRBV7-2,TRBJ1-1
CASSPRRQETGNTIYF,TRBV7-9,TRBJ1-3
CASSYGDGANVLTF,TRBV6-2/TRBV6-3,TRBJ2-6
CASSPMGGRGPNEQYF,TRBV7-2,TRBJ2-7
CASRTGTGSTEAFF,TRBV5-1,TRBJ1-1
CASSQVEANRLFF,TRBV3-1,TRBJ2-2
CSARGTGAGQPQHF,TRBV20-1,TRBJ1-5
CASSLGGTGSSYNEQFF,TRBV7-2,TRBJ2-1
CASSASTGVDTQYF,TRBV6-1,TRBJ2-3
CASSLVGLAGSDTQYF,TRBV7-2,TRBJ2-3
CASSLARRLSPGNIQYF,TRBV7-8,TRBJ2-4
CSARPRQGTYEQYF,TRBV20-1,TRBJ2-7
CAISGRSGETQYF,TRBV10-3,TRBJ2-5
CASSPPGTGEREQFF,TRBV19,TRBJ2-1
CASSGVSRDRASYEQYF,TRBV2,TRBJ2-7
CASSQTQGWSNQPQHF,TRBV4-3,TRBJ1-5
CASRGLPNYEQYF,TRBV6-2/TRBV6-3,TRBJ2-7
CASSPGLLGAQYF,TRBV7-2,TRBJ2-5
CASSVGTALSNIQYF,TRBV9,TRBJ2-4
CASSLGYQGSSYNEQFF,TRBV5-1,TRBJ2-1
CASSQDVATGNSYNSPLHF,TRBV4-1,TRBJ1-6
CASSPPGTTRDTQYF,TRBV7-9,TRBJ2-3
CASEQGRGSGELFF,TRBV7-9,TRBJ2-2
CASSLAMDSSTGELFF,TRBV5-1,TRBJ2-2
CSVLRQGNTGELFF,TRBV29-1,TRBJ2-2
CASSPGSGDYEQYF,TRBV5-1,TRBJ2-7
CSVRDSLTEAFF,TRBV29-1,TRBJ1-1
CASSVESSGANVLTF,TRBV7-2,TRBJ2-6
CASSFTEATGELFF,TRBV12-3/TRBV12-4,TRBJ2-2
CASSLSTGTVNQPQHF,TRBV27,TRBJ1-5
CASSLELRADTQYF,TRBV7-8,TRBJ2-3
CASSRFLGNEQFF,TRBV12-3/TRBV12-4,TRBJ2-1
CASSRGTGEVETQYF,TRBV11-2,TRBJ2-5